This T cell receptor beta chain was sequenced in a study of T cell changes during pregnancy in multiple sclerosis. There are 14 residues in the CDR3. Trimming removed 5 bases at V and 3 bases at J, with 14 bases between. Germline values: CDR1 LNHNV, CDR2 YYDKDF (reference sequence). Sequencing used immunoSEQ multiplex PCR; TCRdb keeps in-frame clones, though not all of them. The sample has about 70,000 clones, over 80% seen once. V usage is TRBV15 and J usage is TRBJ2-7, with D perhaps TRBD2 (6 bases). The receptor was isolated from a female donor with multiple sclerosis, enrolled in a pregnancy study. The material sequenced was peripheral blood, taken before pregnancy. CDR3 sequence (DNA): TGTGCCACCAGCTCTAGCGCGTGGTACTACGAGCAGTACTTC. Its protein product is CATSSSAWYYEQYF. Complete variable domain (other parts from reference TRBV15 and TRBJ2-7): DAMVIQNPRYQVTQFGKPVTLSCSQTLNHNVMYWYQQKSSQAPKLLFHYYDKDFNNEADTPDNFQSRRPNTSFCFLDIRSPGLGDTAMYLCATSSSAWYYEQYFGPGTRLTVT.